Listed below are T cell receptor beta chains from one sample, sequenced in a study of blood T cell repertoires in COVID-19. Repertoires were generated with immunoSEQ multiplex PCR, while TCRdb's copy carries only in-frame clones and drops some. The table lists tens of thousands of clones, approximately 83% of them singletons, with under 5% in the top ten. The material sequenced was peripheral blood. The origin of the receptors is a woman aged 55 to 70 with acute or convalescent COVID-19. CDR3s leave out the opening cysteine and the closing phenylalanine or tryptophan. A D gene is named only where the DNA matches it firmly.

TRBV7-3	TRBD1	TRBJ1-3	ASSETGGSGNTIY
TRBV11-2	TRBD2	TRBJ2-7	ASSDLSGGREQY
TRBV12-3/TRBV12-4	TRBD1	TRBJ1-1	ASSVTGGTEAF
TRBV15	TRBD1	TRBJ1-2	ATSSWDRGRGYGYT
TRBV11-2	-	TRBJ1-1	ASSSSMNTEAF
TRBV24-1	TRBD2	TRBJ2-3	ATSDFGSGDITDTQY
TRBV3-1/TRBV3-2	-	TRBJ2-1	ASSQVLAVLGGGDNEQF
TRBV30	-	TRBJ2-2	AWTEGSGELF
TRBV10-3	-	TRBJ1-1	AISERGQNTEAF
TRBV14	-	TRBJ1-5	ASSQPNQPQH
TRBV10-2	TRBD1	TRBJ1-6	ASRGTGGTNSPLH
TRBV4-2	-	TRBJ1-3	ASREGVNSGNTIY
TRBV4-1	-	TRBJ1-3	ASSPELAGSGNTIY
TRBV24-1	TRBD1	TRBJ1-2	ATSESGTGNGYT
TRBV19	TRBD2	TRBJ2-2	ASSIDVGGLNTGELF
TRBV6-5	-	TRBJ1-2	ASTPAPQGISGYT
TRBV7-9	TRBD1	TRBJ1-2	ASSSQTGVYGYT
TRBV19	-	TRBJ1-1	ASSILGKGGTEAF
TRBV12-3/TRBV12-4	-	TRBJ2-7	ASSSEGDEQY
TRBV5-1	TRBD2	TRBJ2-1	ASSLPGLAGVNNEQF
TRBV7-9	TRBD2	TRBJ2-1	ASSPWGGDNEQF
TRBV6-1	TRBD1	TRBJ2-1	ASSDTGTGANEQF
TRBV6-6	-	TRBJ1-3	ASSRVKEATLANTIY
TRBV6-4	-	TRBJ2-3	ASSENAGTHTDTQY
TRBV9	-	TRBJ2-5	ASSVNGGRAETQY
TRBV24-1	TRBD2	TRBJ2-5	ATSEGLAGGETQY
TRBV10-2	-	TRBJ1-5	ASSAGGNNQPQH
TRBV10-3	-	TRBJ1-2	AISETVYGYT
TRBV5-6	TRBD1	TRBJ1-6	ASSFGQGNSPLH
TRBV5-4	TRBD1	TRBJ2-7	ASSPRQGSYEQY
TRBV4-1	-	TRBJ1-5	ASSQEQDGFQPQH
TRBV7-6	-	TRBJ2-2	ASRPNTGFTGELF
TRBV10-3	TRBD1	TRBJ2-6	AISPGTGGSGANVLT
TRBV5-1	-	TRBJ1-1	ASSLGGGGEAF
TRBV19	TRBD2	TRBJ2-3	ATQRGPSTDTQY
TRBV3-1/TRBV3-2	TRBD1	TRBJ1-1	ASNQGANEAF
TRBV7-9	-	TRBJ2-7	ASSLTTGSGYEQY
TRBV4-1	TRBD1	TRBJ1-1	ASSQGQGTGWNEAF
TRBV7-2	TRBD2	TRBJ2-7	ASSTGLAVSYEQY
TRBV24-1	TRBD1	TRBJ1-2	ATSDSGQGAWGYT
TRBV19	TRBD1	TRBJ2-5	ASSGQGKETQY
TRBV3-1/TRBV3-2	-	TRBJ1-1	ASSQRGESTEAF
TRBV4-1	TRBD1	TRBJ1-2	ASSQDEDREDGYT
TRBV19	TRBD2	TRBJ2-2	ASSFGLAGGPGTGELF
TRBV27	-	TRBJ1-2	ASSLSPGNSMKYGYT
TRBV19	-	TRBJ1-3	ASSIDLQKAGNTIY
TRBV2	TRBD1	TRBJ2-6	ASQTGGAYGANVLT
TRBV13	-	TRBJ2-2	ASSLEMGMNTGELF
TRBV3-1/TRBV3-2	TRBD1	TRBJ1-2	ASSPGQGRGYT
TRBV19	TRBD2	TRBJ2-2	ASSPPQRGVTGELF